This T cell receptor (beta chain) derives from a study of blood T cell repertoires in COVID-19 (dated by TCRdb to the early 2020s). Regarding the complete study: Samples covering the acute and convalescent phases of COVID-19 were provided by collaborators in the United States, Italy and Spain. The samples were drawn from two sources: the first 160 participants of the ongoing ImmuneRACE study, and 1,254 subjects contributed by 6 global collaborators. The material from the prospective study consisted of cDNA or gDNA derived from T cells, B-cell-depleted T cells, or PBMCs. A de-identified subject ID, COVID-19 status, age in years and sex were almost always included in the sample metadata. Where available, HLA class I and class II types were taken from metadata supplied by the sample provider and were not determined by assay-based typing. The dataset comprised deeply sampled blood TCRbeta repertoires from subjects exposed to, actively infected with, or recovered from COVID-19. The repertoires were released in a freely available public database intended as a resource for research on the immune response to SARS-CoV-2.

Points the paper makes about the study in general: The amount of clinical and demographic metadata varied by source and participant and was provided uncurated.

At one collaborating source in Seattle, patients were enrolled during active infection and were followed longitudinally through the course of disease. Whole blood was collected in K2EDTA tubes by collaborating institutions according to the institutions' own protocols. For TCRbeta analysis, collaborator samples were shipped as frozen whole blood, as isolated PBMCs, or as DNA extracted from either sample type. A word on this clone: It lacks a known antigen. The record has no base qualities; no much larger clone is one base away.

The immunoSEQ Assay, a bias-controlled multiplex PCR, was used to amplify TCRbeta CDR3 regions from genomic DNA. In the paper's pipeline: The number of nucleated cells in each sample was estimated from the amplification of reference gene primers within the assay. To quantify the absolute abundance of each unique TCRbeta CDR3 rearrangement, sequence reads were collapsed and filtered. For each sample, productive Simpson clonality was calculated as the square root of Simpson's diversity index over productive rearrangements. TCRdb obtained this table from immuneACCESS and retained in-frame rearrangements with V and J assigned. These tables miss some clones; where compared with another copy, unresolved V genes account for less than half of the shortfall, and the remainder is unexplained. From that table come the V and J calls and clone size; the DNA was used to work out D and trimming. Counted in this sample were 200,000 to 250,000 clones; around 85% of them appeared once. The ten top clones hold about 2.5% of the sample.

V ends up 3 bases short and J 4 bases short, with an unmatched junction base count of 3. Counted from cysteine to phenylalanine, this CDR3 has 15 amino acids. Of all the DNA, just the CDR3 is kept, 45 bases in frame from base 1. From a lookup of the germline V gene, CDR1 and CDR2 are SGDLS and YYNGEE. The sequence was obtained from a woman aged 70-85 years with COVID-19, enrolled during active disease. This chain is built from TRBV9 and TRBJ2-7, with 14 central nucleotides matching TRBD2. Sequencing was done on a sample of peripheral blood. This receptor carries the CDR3 CASSAGTSGSYEQYF. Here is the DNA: TGTGCCAGCAGCGCGGGGACTAGCGGGAGTTACGAGCAGTACTTC.